Below, 16 T cell receptor beta chains from the same sample are listed, as sequenced in a study of blood T cell repertoires in COVID-19 (TCRdb year 2020). Receptors were amplified or captured by the immunoSEQ multiplex PCR assay. Here the immuneACCESS table is served through TCRdb, limited to in-frame sequences with V and J called. Missing clones are a known gap in these copies; in checked studies unresolved V genes cover under half, and the rest lacks a known reason. The sample yields about 130,000 clones; roughly four fifths were counted once. The ten top clones hold about 3.8% of the sample. Specimen: peripheral blood. These receptors were taken from a woman aged 45-65 years with acute or convalescent COVID-19.

V is TRBV24-1 and J is TRBJ2-2; 10 bases agree with TRBD1. Germline V lookup: CDR1 KGHDR, CDR2 SFDVKD. With V trimmed by 10 bases and J by 6 bases, 7 bases remained unmatched. The CDR3 length is 14 residues. CDR3 loop: CATQKGQGSGELFF. The CDR3, as DNA: TGTGCCACTCAAAAGGGACAGGGGTCCGGGGAGCTGTTTTTT.

The chain couples TRBV18 to TRBJ1-2; possibly TRBD1 for D (5 bases). Deletions cut 0 bases from V and 2 bases from J, with 10 bases between. The CDR3 spans 15 residues. Germline values: CDR1 KGHSH, CDR2 LQKENI. CDR3 nucleotides: TGTGCCAGCTCACCACCGGTAGGGGTGAACTATGGCTACACCTTC. Translating it yields CASSPPVGVNYGYTF.

This clone was counted only a few times. The rearrangement joins TRBV5-8 to TRBJ2-7, with 11 nucleotides matching TRBD2. In germline, CDR1 is SGHTS, CDR2 YDEGEE. Trimming at V came to 6 bases and at J to 3 bases, leaving 14 bases not matched to a gene. The CDR3 covers 17 residues. The CDR3 spells CASTLGFWTSGHYEQYF. The CDR3 DNA reads as TGTGCCAGCACCCTGGGGTTTTGGACTAGCGGGCACTACGAGCAGTACTTC.

The chain is built from TRBV5-4 and TRBJ1-2, with 12 bases that match TRBD1. Trimming took 4 bases from V and 8 from J; bases not matched to a gene: 9. Looked up from germline, CDR1 is SGHNT and CDR2 is YYREEE (reference sequence). The CDR3 loop spans 15 amino acids. CDR3 sequence: CASSPWDRGPKGYTF. The CDR3 DNA follows: TGTGCCAGCAGCCCATGGGACAGGGGGCCAAAAGGCTACACCTTC.

The chain links TRBV3-1 (or the pseudogene TRBV3-2) to TRBJ1-4; 7 bases are shared with TRBD1. Germline CDR1 reads LGHDT; CDR2 reads YNNKEL (reference sequence). This CDR3 region has 12 residues. V trimming: 4 bases; J trimming: 8 bases; junction bases outside the gene matches: 1. The CDR3, as DNA: TGTGCCAGCAGCCGGACAGGAGAAAAACTGTTTTTT. Its protein is CASSRTGEKLFF.

The rearrangement uses TRBV21-1 and TRBJ2-1; the tabulated D call, TRBD2, remains unverified against the DNA. TRBV21-1 is an annotated pseudogene. The CDR3 spans 19 residues. The CDR3 region has the DNA TGTGCCAGCAGCATCGGCGGGAAACTTGCTTCGAGCTCCTACAATGAGCAGTTCTTC. Translated, it gives CASSIGGKLASSSYNEQFF.

The chain couples TRBV7-2 to TRBJ2-5; the D is unclear. This CDR3 region has 14 residues. Per the germline V gene, CDR1 is SGHTA and CDR2 is FQGNSA. Trimming left V 2 bases short and J 4 bases short, with 11 bases between. CDR3 DNA sequence: TGTGCCAGCAGCTTACCACGGTTTCGAGAGACCCAGTACTTC. Translated, it gives CASSLPRFRETQYF. Full variable domain (remainder filled in from reference TRBV7-2 and TRBJ2-5): GAGVSQSPSNKVTEKGKDVELRCDPISGHTALYWYRQSLGQGLEFLIYFQGNSAPDKSGLPSDRFSAERTGGSVSTLTIQRTQQEDSAVYLCASSLPRFRETQYFGPGTRLLVL.

CDR3 sequence: CASSPQHGGDTQYF. The CDR3 coding sequence is TGTGCCAGCAGCCCACAGCACGGGGGAGATACGCAGTATTTT. J is TRBJ2-3 and V is TRBV7-9, with TRBD2 as a possible D gene (6 bases). The CDR3 is 14 amino acids. CDR1 and CDR2 from the germline V gene are SEHNR and FQNEAQ (reference sequence). Trimming pared 5 bases from V and 5 bases from J, leaving 14 bases between.

This chain uses TRBV5-4 with TRBJ1-2; D gene uncertain. The V gene's germline CDR1 is SGHNT and CDR2 YYREEE (reference sequence). CDR3 length equals 15 residues. Trimming removed 0 bases at V and 5 bases at J, with 14 bases between. Written as DNA, the CDR3 is TGTGCCAGCAGCTTGGATGCCGGGAGAGATTATGGCTACACCTTC. Translation: CASSLDAGRDYGYTF.

This sequence joins TRBV18 and TRBJ2-3; no clear D. This CDR3 contains 12 residues. CDR1 is KGHSH and CDR2 is LQKENI in the germline V gene. The V end lost 6 bases, the J end lost 6 bases, and 10 bases lay between the germline ends. CDR3 DNA: TGTGCCAGCTCTCGCCAGGTGGATACGCAGTATTTT. It translates to CASSRQVDTQYF.

The gene calls are TRBV15 and TRBJ2-1, with 16 bases aligning to TRBD2. Germline CDR1 reads LNHNV; CDR2 reads YYDKDF (reference sequence). The CDR3 loop spans 17 amino acids. V shed 2 bases, J shed 10 bases, and the junction held 8 bases outside the gene matches. The CDR3 protein is CATSRNNPGLAGGEQFF. In nucleotides, the CDR3 is TGTGCCACCAGCAGAAACAACCCGGGACTAGCGGGAGGGGAGCAGTTCTTC.

V and J are TRBV27 and TRBJ2-7; 7 positions match TRBD2. Germline V lookup: CDR1 MNHEY, CDR2 SMNVEV (reference sequence). V dropped 5 bases and J dropped 0; count of bases not matched to a gene: 1. CDR3 length equals 13 residues. The CDR3 here is CASSPSGSYEQYF. CDR3 coding DNA: TGTGCCAGCAGTCCTAGCGGCTCCTACGAGCAGTACTTC.

This chain links TRBV6-5 with TRBJ2-7; TRBD2 is a possible D gene (6 bases). The germline V and J ends were trimmed by 10 bases and 6 bases, with 16 bases remaining between them. Germline V gene lookup returns CDR1 MNHEY and CDR2 SVGAGI. The CDR3 is 12 residues long. The DNA for the CDR3 is TGTGCCACCGGATTTAAGGGAGGCGAGCAGTACTTC. This codes for CATGFKGGEQYF.

The chain joins TRBV18 to TRBJ2-5, with D possibly TRBD2 on 5 matching bases. The V end was cut by 2 bases, the J end by 4 bases, with 11 bases between. CDR3 size: 14 residues. The germline CDR1 and CDR2 sequences are KGHSH and LQKENI. CDR3 amino acids: CASSPTAGRETQYF. In nucleotides, the CDR3 is TGTGCCAGCTCACCAACGGCGGGTAGAGAGACCCAGTACTTC.

The genes are TRBV30 and TRBJ1-3; 7 bases line up with TRBD1. The CDR3 has 14 residues. Germline lookup yields CDR1 GTSNPN and CDR2 SVGIG (reference sequence). V lost 4 bases, J lost 2 bases, and 5 bases stayed unmatched. The DNA for the CDR3 is TGTGCCTGGACAGGGGGGTTCGCTGGAAACACCATATATTTT. Translation gives CAWTGGFAGNTIYF. The whole variable domain, filled in from reference TRBV30 and TRBJ1-3, reads SQTIHQWPATLVQPVGSPLSLECTVEGTSNPNLYWYRQAAGRGLQLLFYSVGIGQISSEVPQNLSASRPQDRQFILSSKKLLLSDSGFYLCAWTGGFAGNTIYFGEGSWLTVV.

This clone occurred a few times. V gene TRBV6-5 combines with J gene TRBJ2-1; TRBD2 is a possible D gene (5 bases). This CDR3 has 13 amino acids. Trimming shortened V by 6 bases and J by 4 bases, and 10 bases separated the two germline ends. Germline values: CDR1 MNHEY, CDR2 SVGAGI. In nucleotides, the CDR3 is TGTGCCAGCAGACTAGACTTATACAATGAGCAGTTCTTC. It yields the protein CASRLDLYNEQFF.